Shown below are 17 T cell receptor beta chains from a single sample sequenced in a study of blood T cell repertoires in COVID-19. Using immunoSEQ multiplex PCR, the repertoire was profiled, and TCRdb retains in-frame clones only, with some absent. The sample shows 95,000 to 100,000 clones, approximately 80% of them seen only once. The source material was peripheral blood. The source is a human donor in a cohort sampled during active COVID-19.

The chain employs TRBV6-5 and TRBJ2-1, with a tentative D call TRBD2 (5 bases). This CDR3 has 13 residues. V dropped 6 bases and J dropped 0 bases, with 6 bases sitting between them. CDR1 MNHEY and CDR2 SVGAGI come from the germline V gene. The CDR3 protein is CASRGSSYNEQFF. CDR3 sequence (DNA): TGTGCCAGCAGGGGGAGCTCCTACAATGAGCAGTTCTTC.

Of note for this clone: The sample carries other DNA sequences with the same CDR3. The chain joins TRBV5-1 to TRBJ2-5, with D possibly matching TRBD1 (6 bases). This CDR3 contains 14 residues. Trimming took 4 bases from V and 5 from J, leaving 15 bases between them. Germline loops: CDR1 SGHRS, CDR2 YFSETQ. The CDR3 DNA follows: TGCGCCAGCAGCCCGGGACAACCGGGGGAGACCCAGTACTTC. It yields the protein CASSPGQPGETQYF.

The chain uses TRBV6-5 and TRBJ2-5; D is possibly TRBD1 (5 bases). Germline-derived CDR1 and CDR2 are MNHEY and SVGAGI. The CDR3 has 16 amino acids. V lost 0 bases and J 5 bases, leaving 16 bases between the germline ends. The CDR3 DNA reads TGTGCCAGCAGTTACTCGGGGAATCAGGGCTCCGAGACCCAGTACTTC. It yields the protein CASSYSGNQGSETQYF.

This clone came up once. As DNA, the CDR3 is TGCAGCGATAGCGGGGGCCTACACAATGAGCAGTTCTTC. Translated: CSDSGGLHNEQFF. The rearrangement uses TRBV29-1 and TRBJ2-1; TRBD2 matches at 9 bases. The germline gives CDR1 SQVTM, CDR2 ANQGSEA. This CDR3 has 13 residues. V gave up 7 bases and J gave up 5 bases; unmatched junction bases: 6.

V gene TRBV7-3 combines with J gene TRBJ2-2; tentative D call: TRBD1 (5 bases). V was cut by 5 bases and J by 0 bases, with 10 bases left in between. CDR3 size: 15 residues. Germline CDR1 reads SGHTA; CDR2 reads FQGTGA. The CDR3 DNA sequence: TGTGCCAGCAGCGAGGACAACGCGAACACCGGGGAGCTGTTTTTT. Protein sequence: CASSEDNANTGELFF.

This chain uses TRBV6-5 with TRBJ1-4, with D possibly being TRBD1 (6 bases). The CDR3 is 14 amino acids. Trimming took off 6 bases at V and 6 bases at J, with 14 bases between the two ends. Germline loops: CDR1 MNHEY, CDR2 SVGAGI. In DNA form, the CDR3 reads TGTGCCAGCAGCTTCGGACAGTCCTATGAAAAACTGTTTTTT. Amino acids: CASSFGQSYEKLFF.

The J gene is TRBJ1-5, the V gene TRBV5-1; TRBD1 is a possible D gene (5 bases). This CDR3 has 17 residues. The V end lost 0 bases, the J end lost 6 bases, and 19 bases lay between the germline ends. Germline-derived CDR1 and CDR2 are SGHRS and YFSETQ. DNA of the CDR3: TGCGCCAGCAGCTTGGGGGACTCTCCCGGCATCGGTCAGCCCCAGCATTTT. Translated, it gives CASSLGDSPGIGQPQHF.

This clone was counted a few times. The chain's CDR3 is CATSRDRANRGLHF. CDR3 in DNA: TGTGCCACCAGCAGAGATAGAGCAAACCGGGGCCTCCACTTT. This rearrangement joins TRBV15 to TRBJ1-6, with D hard to call. The germline V gene encodes CDR1 LNHNV and CDR2 YYDKDF (reference sequence). The CDR3 has 14 residues. Trimming pared 0 bases from V and 15 bases from J, leaving 15 bases between.

In its sample, this clone was seen a few times. J is TRBJ1-2 and V is TRBV7-9; D is possibly TRBD1 (6 bases). There are 13 residues in the CDR3. CDR1 SEHNR and CDR2 FQNEAQ come from the germline V gene (reference sequence). Trimming shortened V by 5 bases and J by 3 bases, and 10 bases separated the two germline ends. CDR3 region: CASSPDRDYGYTF. CDR3 DNA: TGTGCCAGCAGCCCGGACAGAGACTATGGCTACACCTTC.

This chain connects TRBV19 to TRBJ2-7; possible D gene TRBD2, 5 bases. This CDR3 comprises 15 residues. Per the germline V gene, CDR1 is LNHDA and CDR2 is SQIVND (reference sequence). Trimming removed 1 base from V and 4 bases from J, with 14 bases in between. CDR3 nucleotide sequence: TGTGCCAGTAGTATAGCTGCGGGCCAGATATACGAGCAGTACTTC. Protein product: CASSIAAGQIYEQYF. Using reference TRBV19 and TRBJ2-7 for the parts outside the CDR3, the full variable domain is DGGITQSPKYLFRKEGQNVTLSCEQNLNHDAMYWYRQDPGQGLRLIYYSQIVNDFQKGDIAEGYSVSREKKESFPLTVTSAQKNPTAFYLCASSIAAGQIYEQYFGPGTRLTVT.

This clone was seen just once. The chain links TRBV19 to TRBJ2-1; tentative D call: TRBD2 (5 bases). This CDR3 contains 13 residues. V gave up 4 bases and J gave up 5 bases, with 9 bases separating them. Germline lookup yields CDR1 LNHDA and CDR2 SQIVND (reference sequence). CDR3 in amino acids: CASSKAGHNEQFF. CDR3 DNA sequence: TGTGCCAGTAGTAAGGCGGGCCACAATGAGCAGTTCTTC.

The chain combines TRBV6-5 with TRBJ1-2; 9 bases agree with TRBD1. CDR3 length: 13 amino acids. CDR1 is MNHEY and CDR2 is SVGAGI in the germline V gene. The junction had 5 bases not matched to a gene; V was cut back by 6 bases and J by 6 bases. DNA for the CDR3: TGTGCCAGCAGGCGGGACAGGGCAAATGGCTACACCTTC. Amino acid sequence: CASRRDRANGYTF.

The chain links TRBV19 to TRBJ1-5; tentatively, D is TRBD1 (6 bases). The germline V and J ends were trimmed by 7 bases and 0 bases, with 13 bases remaining between them. The CDR3 extends over 15 amino acids. The germline gives CDR1 LNHDA, CDR2 SQIVND (reference sequence). In DNA, the CDR3 is TGTGCCAGTACCACCACAGGGAATAGCAATCAGCCCCAGCATTTT. Translated: CASTTTGNSNQPQHF.

This clone was detected once. The DNA of the CDR3 is TGTGCCAGCAGCTTAGCGGCTAGCGGCCCTTACGAGCAGTACTTC. Encoded protein: CASSLAASGPYEQYF. The V and J genes are TRBV11-2 and TRBJ2-7; TRBD2 agrees at 7 bases. CDR1 and CDR2 from the germline V gene are SGHAT and FQNNGV. The ends lost 1 base at V and 4 bases at J; junction bases unmatched: 7. There are 15 residues in the CDR3.

The V call is TRBV19, the J call TRBJ2-1; 10 nucleotides align to TRBD2. V trimming: 0 bases; J trimming: 7 bases; junction bases outside the gene matches: 15. The length of the CDR3 is 19 residues. Looked up from germline, CDR1 is LNHDA and CDR2 is SQIVND (reference sequence). The CDR3, as DNA: TGTGCCAGTAGTATAGACCAAACCTACTTTAGCGGGAGGCTGAATGAGCAGTTCTTC. Protein sequence: CASSIDQTYFSGRLNEQFF.

The gene calls are TRBV28 and TRBJ2-2; tentative D call: TRBD1 (6 bases). Trimming pared 5 bases from V and 6 bases from J, leaving 16 bases between. Per germline, CDR1 MDHEN and CDR2 SYDVKM. The CDR3 totals 15 residues. The CDR3, as DNA: TGTGCCAGCAGTGCCCCTACAGGGTTCGCCGGGGAGCTGTTTTTT. Protein product: CASSAPTGFAGELFF.

A few counts support this clone. The V and J genes are TRBV3-1 (or the pseudogene TRBV3-2) and TRBJ2-2, with D tentatively TRBD2 (6 bases). The V gene lost 6 bases and the J gene lost 2 bases, with 13 bases spanning the gap. This CDR3 region has 15 residues. The V gene's germline CDR1 is LGHDT and CDR2 YNNKEL (reference sequence). The CDR3 loop reads CASRERGTNTGELFF. In DNA form, the CDR3 reads TGTGCCAGCAGGGAACGCGGGACTAACACCGGGGAGCTGTTTTTT.